The clone carrying this TCR beta chain appeared a few times. Its cognate antigen is unknown. This record comes from a study of response to subunit inactivated influenza vaccine. Study results and caveats: Few new T cells, the authors suggested, are recruited by each seasonal influenza vaccination.

TCRdb reprocessed the RT-PCR reads with MiXCR, giving one entry per CDR3 protein. This sample has a few hundred thousand distinct CDR3 sequences, with approximately 7.3% found just once. The germline V gene encodes CDR1 SGHRS and CDR2 YFSETQ. V lost 6 bases and J 0 bases, leaving 10 bases between the germline ends. The CDR3 totals 15 residues. The rearrangement links TRBV5-1 to TRBJ2-6, with D uncertain. This TCR derives from a man in his fifties or sixties who received an inactivated influenza vaccine. Material: PBMCs from blood, obtained approximately 25 months after vaccination. The CDR3 protein is CASMVGPSGANVLTF. The CDR3 region has the DNA TGCGCCAGCATGGTCGGCCCCTCTGGGGCCAACGTCCTGACTTTC.